These T cell receptor beta chains were read from a single sample in a study of T cells in Graves' hyperthyroidism and ophthalmopathy. Using its own MiXCR run on the multiplex PCR reads, TCRdb lists one record per CDR3 protein. In the table there are a few hundred thousand distinct CDR3 sequences, about 15% of which are singletons. The specimen was blood. Every receptor here comes from a woman aged 18 to 35 with Graves' hyperthyroidism that later progressed to Graves' ophthalmopathy. Each CDR3 is given with its conserved first and last residue. A D gene is named only where the DNA matches it firmly. Clone size, where shown, is once, few, many, or a class for clones that have expanded.

v_call	d_call	j_call	clone_size	cdr3_nt	cdr3_aa
TRBV3-1	TRBD2	TRBJ2-5	few	TGTGCCAGCAGCCAAGATTTACTAGCGGGAAACCAAGAGACCCAGTACTTC	CASSQDLLAGNQETQYF
TRBV27	.	TRBJ2-2	.	TGTGCCAGCAGTTATGGTAGGACCGGGGAGCTGTTTTTT	CASSYGRTGELFF
TRBV24-1	.	TRBJ1-2	few	TGTGCCACCAGTGATTTCGCCAGAAACTATGGCTACACCTTC	CATSDFARNYGYTF
TRBV18	TRBD2	TRBJ2-1	.	TGTGCCAGCTCACCAAGAAATAGCGGGAGAGATGAGCAGTTCTTC	CASSPRNSGRDEQFF
TRBV29-1	TRBD2	TRBJ2-3	.	TGCAGCGTTGAAGATCCTAGGACTAGCGGTTCCACTAGCACAGATACGCAGTATTTT	CSVEDPRTSGSTSTDTQYF
TRBV28	TRBD2	TRBJ2-5	many	TGTGCCAGCAGTATAACTAGCGGGAGGGAAGGTCTGGAGACCCAGTACTTC	CASSITSGREGLETQYF
TRBV2	.	TRBJ2-2	many	TGTGCCAGCAGTGACCGGACAATAGGACGGAGCAACACCGGGGAGCTGTTTTTT	CASSDRTIGRSNTGELFF
TRBV6-6	TRBD1	TRBJ2-3	few	TGTGCCAGCAGTTACCCGGGACAGGGGGCCCGCACAGATACGCAGTATTTT	CASSYPGQGARTDTQYF
TRBV7-2	.	TRBJ1-6	many	TGTGCCAGCAGCTCCGACAGAGGGACGCGAAGCTCCTATAATTCACCCCTCCACTTT	CASSSDRGTRSSYNSPLHF
TRBV24-1	.	TRBJ2-2	few	TGTGCCACCAGTGACGCAGTCCGGGCCCATCACGGGGAGCTGTTTTTT	CATSDAVRAHHGELFF
TRBV2	.	TRBJ2-7	few	TGTGCCAGCAGTGAGGACGGGAAATACGAGCAGTACTTC	CASSEDGKYEQYF
TRBV7-2	TRBD2	TRBJ2-2	many	TGTGCCAGCAGCTGGCGGGGGGGGAGATCAAACACCGGGGAGCTGTTTTTT	CASSWRGGRSNTGELFF
TRBV20-1	.	TRBJ2-7	many	TGCAGTGCTAGAGATCAAAGGGGCAGGGCTGGCTCCTACGAGCAGTACTTC	CSARDQRGRAGSYEQYF
TRBV6-2/TRBV6-3	.	TRBJ2-7	.	TGTGCCAGCCTAAAGGGAGGCGAGCAGTACTTC	CASLKGGEQYF
TRBV5-8	.	TRBJ1-3	few	TGTGCCAGCAGCTTGGACTCCAGACAGGGAAACACCATATATTTT	CASSLDSRQGNTIYF
TRBV28	.	TRBJ2-1	many	TGTGCCAGCAGTACAATCAGGGGCGGAATCGATGAGCAGTTCTTC	CASSTIRGGIDEQFF
TRBV6-2/TRBV6-3	TRBD2	TRBJ2-5	.	TGTGCCAGCAGTTACCAAATCGGACTAGCGTACCAAGAGACCCAGTACTTC	CASSYQIGLAYQETQYF
TRBV19	.	TRBJ2-7	few	TGTGCCAGTAGGGGGAAACACCGGGAGAGCTACGAGCAGTACTTC	CASRGKHRESYEQYF
TRBV28	.	TRBJ2-3	many	TGTGCCAGCAGTTTAGCGGGGTTGGGCGTACATACGCAGTATTTT	CASSLAGLGVHTQYF
TRBV11-2	.	TRBJ2-5	many	TGTGCCAGCAGCTTAGTAGGGTCCCCGGGGGAGACCCAGTACTTC	CASSLVGSPGETQYF
TRBV9	.	TRBJ2-3	few	TGTGCCAGTGGCGAGGAGGGGTCCGGCACAGATACGCAGTATTTT	CASGEEGSGTDTQYF
TRBV20-1	.	TRBJ2-5	many	TGCAGCACTATTAGGGAGACCCAGTACTTC	CSTIRETQYF
TRBV20-1	.	TRBJ1-1	few	TGCAGTGCTAAACCCCCGGGACTCAACACTGAAGCTTTCTTT	CSAKPPGLNTEAFF
TRBV2	TRBD2	TRBJ2-1	many	TGTGCCAGCAGCGTACGGGGGTTTAGCGGGAGGGCTGTCTACAATGAGCAGTTCTTC	CASSVRGFSGRAVYNEQFF
TRBV6-2/TRBV6-3	.	TRBJ2-2	many	TGTGCCAGCAGTTACTGGCGTCCTAGCGTCAGCAACACCGGGGAGCTGTTTTTT	CASSYWRPSVSNTGELFF
TRBV27	.	TRBJ1-2	.	TGTGCCAGCCGGACCAGGGGCAGTTCTGGCTACACCTTC	CASRTRGSSGYTF
TRBV2	TRBD2	TRBJ2-1	many	TGTGCCATTACATCACCCTCCGGGACTAGATACAATGAGCAGTTCTTC	CAITSPSGTRYNEQFF
TRBV28	.	TRBJ2-5	many	TGTGCCAGCAGACTACAGGGTTCCGGGGAGACCCAGTACTTC	CASRLQGSGETQYF
TRBV19	.	TRBJ1-5	.	TGTGCCACCGGGGCAGGGTACAATCAGCCCCAGCATTTT	CATGAGYNQPQHF
TRBV29-1	.	TRBJ1-3	many	TGCAGCGTTGAAGTCCCCGCGAAGAGCTCTGGAAACACCATATATTTT	CSVEVPAKSSGNTIYF
TRBV30	.	TRBJ1-3	few	TGTGCCTGGAGGGGGCCGAGCTCTGGAAACACCATATATTTT	CAWRGPSSGNTIYF
TRBV3-1	TRBD2	TRBJ2-7	many	TGTGCCAGCAGCCAAGATCCCTCCTGGACTAGCGGTTCCTACGAGCAGTACTTC	CASSQDPSWTSGSYEQYF
TRBV6-4	TRBD2	TRBJ2-1	few	TGTGCCAGCAGTGACTCGCCTAGCGGGAACAATGAGCAGTTCTTC	CASSDSPSGNNEQFF
TRBV20-1	TRBD2	TRBJ2-1	many	TGCAGTGCTAGAGGTGGGACTAGCGGTTATTACAATGAGCAGTTCTTC	CSARGGTSGYYNEQFF
TRBV28	.	TRBJ1-3	many	TGTGCCAGCAGTTTTTATAGGCACAGCGGTCGGAGGTTTGATGGAAACACCATATATTTT	CASSFYRHSGRRFDGNTIYF
TRBV5-1	TRBD2	TRBJ2-7	.	TGCGCCAGCAGCTTCCTCGGGACTAGCGGGAGGGGAGGGGAGCAGTACTTC	CASSFLGTSGRGGEQYF
TRBV6-2/TRBV6-3	.	TRBJ1-6	few	TGTGCCAGCAGTTACTGGCAGGGAACCGCCACTCCGAAGCTCCACTTT	CASSYWQGTATPKLHF
TRBV5-1	TRBD1	TRBJ1-1	many	TGCGCCAGCAGCTGGGGACAGGGGGGGAACACTGAAGCTTTCTTT	CASSWGQGGNTEAFF
TRBV28	TRBD2	TRBJ2-5	many	TGTGCCAGCAGCACACTAGCGGGGTGGGGAGGGACCCAGTACTTC	CASSTLAGWGGTQYF
TRBV2	.	TRBJ1-3	few	TGTGCCAGCAGGATCGGCTCTGGAAACACCATATATTTT	CASRIGSGNTIYF
TRBV5-6	.	TRBJ2-1	many	TGTGCCAGCAGCTTGGGGGGGCTAGGCTCCTACAATGAGCAGTTCTTC	CASSLGGLGSYNEQFF
TRBV9	.	TRBJ1-1	.	TGTGCCAGCGGGGGGGGGAACACTGAAGCTTTCTTT	CASGGGNTEAFF
TRBV5-1	TRBD2	TRBJ2-1	many	TGCGCCAGCAGCTTGGAGACTAGCGATCTGGGGGAGCAGTTCTTC	CASSLETSDLGEQFF
TRBV20-1	TRBD2	TRBJ2-1	many	TGCAGTGCTAGGGGTAGCGGGAACTACTACAATGAGCAGTTCTTC	CSARGSGNYYNEQFF
TRBV9	.	TRBJ2-7	.	TGTGCCAGCAGCCCCCGCACAGGAGTAAGCTCCTACGAGCAGTACTTC	CASSPRTGVSSYEQYF
TRBV5-1	TRBD2	TRBJ2-7	many	TGCGCCAGCAGCACCCGCGGGGGGAATGACGAGCAGTACTTC	CASSTRGGNDEQYF